One sample yielded the 10 T cell receptor beta chains listed below, sequenced in a study of shared clonotypes between healthy human individuals. The protocol was immunoSEQ multiplex PCR, while the TCRdb copy is restricted to in-frame clones and leaves out a portion. Found here are more than 1.2 million clones, approximately 98.5% of them singletons; the top ten hold around 0.33%. The sample taken for sequencing was naive CD4+ T cells sorted from blood. Subset denoted: CD45RA+ positively selected. The receptors here all came from a man aged 25-45 years in good health.

This clone was detected only once. The chain employs TRBV15 and TRBJ2-7, with 9 positions matching TRBD2. Looked up from germline, CDR1 is LNHNV and CDR2 is YYDKDF (reference sequence). This CDR3 region has 18 residues. V trimming: 0 bases; J trimming: 1 base; junction bases outside the gene matches: 10. The CDR3 coding sequence is TGTGCCACCAGCAGAGATCGGACTAGCGAAAGAAGTTCCTACGAGCAGTACTTC. It specifies CATSRDRTSERSSYEQYF. The whole variable domain, filled in from reference TRBV15 and TRBJ2-7, reads DAMVIQNPRYQVTQFGKPVTLSCSQTLNHNVMYWYQQKSSQAPKLLFHYYDKDFNNEADTPDNFQSRRPNTSFCFLDIRSPGLGDTAMYLCATSRDRTSERSSYEQYFGPGTRLTVT.

The genes are TRBV28 and TRBJ1-5; D gene ambiguous. Germline lookup yields CDR1 MDHEN and CDR2 SYDVKM. The CDR3 consists of 12 residues. V shed 8 bases and J shed 6 bases, with 11 bases lying between them. CDR3 nucleotide sequence: TGTGCCAGCCTTAGGGTCAGTCAGCCCCAGCATTTT. Amino acids: CASLRVSQPQHF.

The chain carries TRBV7-6 and TRBJ2-5; D call uncertain. Per the germline V gene, CDR1 is SGHVS and CDR2 is FNYEAQ. The CDR3 covers 14 residues. Between the trimmed V and J ends, which lost 1 base and 2 bases, there was a span of 8 bases. The CDR3 DNA sequence: TGTGCCAGCAGCTTAGATTTGGTTCAAGAGACCCAGTACTTC. Its translation is CASSLDLVQETQYF. The entire variable domain, with the rest obtained from reference TRBV7-6 and TRBJ2-5, is as follows: GAGVSQSPRYKVTKRGQDVALRCDPISGHVSLYWYRQALGQGPEFLTYFNYEAQQDKSGLPNDRFSAERPEGSISTLTIQRTEQRDSAMYRCASSLDLVQETQYFGPGTRLLVL.

This chain links TRBV19 with TRBJ2-7; D tentatively reads TRBD1 or TRBD2 (5 bases each). Germline assignment: CDR1 LNHDA and CDR2 SQIVND (reference sequence). With 10 bases removed from V and 2 bases from J, the gap between germline ends came to 21 bases. This CDR3 spans 15 amino acids. The CDR3 sequence: CATIPRQGRPYEQYF. CDR3 in DNA: TGTGCCACCATCCCGCGGCAGGGACGTCCCTACGAGCAGTACTTC.

As regards this clone: At the DNA level, this CDR3 is encoded by other sequences in the same sample as well. This rearrangement joins TRBV7-9 to TRBJ2-1; D uncertain. Germline lookup yields CDR1 SEHNR and CDR2 FQNEAQ (reference sequence). The CDR3 covers 11 residues. Trimming took off 1 base at V and 7 bases at J, with 2 bases between the two ends. This CDR3 reads CASSLGNEQFF. The DNA of the CDR3 is TGTGCCAGCAGCTTAGGGAATGAGCAGTTCTTC.

The CDR3 sequence is CASSSRGNRFAYNEQFF. The CDR3 DNA follows: TGTGCCAGCAGCTCCCGCGGAAACAGGTTTGCGTACAATGAGCAGTTCTTC. V and J are TRBV7-2 and TRBJ2-1, with D perhaps TRBD1 (5 bases). The CDR3 contains 17 residues. V lost 4 bases to trimming and J lost 4 bases, with 20 bases between them. The germline gives CDR1 SGHTA, CDR2 FQGNSA.

The rearrangement uses TRBV15 and TRBJ2-6; D uncertain. The V and J ends lost 5 bases and 0 bases respectively, with 14 bases between them. This CDR3 has 17 residues. CDR1 is LNHNV, CDR2 YYDKDF, per germline (reference sequence). The CDR3 loop reads CATSSQRSFSGANVLTF. The CDR3 DNA sequence: TGTGCCACCAGCTCCCAACGGAGTTTCTCTGGGGCCAACGTCCTGACTTTC.

As DNA, the CDR3 is TGTGCCAGCAGTGGAGAGGGGTTAGCTCCATTCTTC. Protein product: CASSGEGLAPFF. The V and J genes are TRBV2 and TRBJ2-1; D possibly uses TRBD1 or TRBD2 (5 bases each). V was clipped by 4 bases and J by 16 bases, with 17 bases between them. Germline V CDR1 and CDR2: SNHLY, FYNNEI. The CDR3 has 12 amino acids.

For the CDR3, the DNA is TGCGCCAGCAGCCAAGGACAACGACATGAAAAACTGTTTTTT. Translating gives CASSQGQRHEKLFF. The chain has TRBV4-1 and TRBJ1-4, with D hard to call. Germline assignment: CDR1 MGHRA and CDR2 YSYEKL. The germline V and J ends were trimmed by 1 base and 6 bases, with 9 bases remaining between them. The CDR3 is 14 amino acids.

The chain combines TRBV28 with TRBJ2-3, with a possible D match to TRBD1 (7 bases). CDR3 length: 17 residues. Germline loops: CDR1 MDHEN, CDR2 SYDVKM. Trimming took off 6 bases at V and 4 bases at J, with 23 bases between the two ends. CDR3 amino acids: CASSPGGWGTLADTQYF. The DNA for the CDR3 is TGTGCCAGCAGCCCAGGGGGGTGGGGGACCTTGGCAGATACGCAGTATTTT.